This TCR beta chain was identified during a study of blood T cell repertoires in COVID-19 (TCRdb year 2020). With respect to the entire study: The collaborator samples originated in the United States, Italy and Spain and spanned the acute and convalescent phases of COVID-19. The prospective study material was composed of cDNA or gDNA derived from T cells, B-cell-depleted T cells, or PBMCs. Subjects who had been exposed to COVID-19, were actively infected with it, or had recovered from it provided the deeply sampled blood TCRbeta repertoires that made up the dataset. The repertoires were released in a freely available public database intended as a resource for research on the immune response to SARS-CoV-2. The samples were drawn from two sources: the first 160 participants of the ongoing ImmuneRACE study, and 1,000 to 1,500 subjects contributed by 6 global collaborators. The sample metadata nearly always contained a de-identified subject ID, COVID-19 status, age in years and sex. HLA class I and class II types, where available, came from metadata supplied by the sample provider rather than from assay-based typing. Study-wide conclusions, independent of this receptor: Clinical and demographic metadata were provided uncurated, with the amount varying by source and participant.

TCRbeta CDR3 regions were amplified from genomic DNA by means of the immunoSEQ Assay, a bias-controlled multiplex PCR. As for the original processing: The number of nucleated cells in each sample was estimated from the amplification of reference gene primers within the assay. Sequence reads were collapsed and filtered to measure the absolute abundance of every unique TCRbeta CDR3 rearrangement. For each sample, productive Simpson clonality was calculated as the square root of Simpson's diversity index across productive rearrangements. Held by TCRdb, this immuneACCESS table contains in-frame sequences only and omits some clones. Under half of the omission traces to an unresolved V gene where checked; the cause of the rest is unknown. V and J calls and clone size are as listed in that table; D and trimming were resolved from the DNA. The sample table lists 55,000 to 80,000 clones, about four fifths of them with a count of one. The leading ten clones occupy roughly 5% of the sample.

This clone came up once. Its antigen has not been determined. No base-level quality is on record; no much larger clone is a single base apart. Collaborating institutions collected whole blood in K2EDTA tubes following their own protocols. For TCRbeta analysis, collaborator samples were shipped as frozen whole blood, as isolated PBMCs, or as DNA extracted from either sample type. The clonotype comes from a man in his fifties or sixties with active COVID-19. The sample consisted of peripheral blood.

In nucleotide form, the sequence is TGTGCCAGCAGCCCCTCCAGCGGCGGGGCTTTCTTT. Its protein product is CASSPSSGGAFF. This chain joins TRBV3-1 (or the pseudogene TRBV3-2) to TRBJ1-1; there is no confident call for the D gene. Relative to germline, V is 4 bases shorter and J is 11 bases shorter, with 14 bases between their ends. Including cysteine and phenylalanine, the CDR3 has 12 amino acids. Only CDR3 DNA is held: 36 bases, read in frame from base 1. For CDR1 and CDR2, the germline V gene (reference sequence) lists LGHDT and YNNKEL.